Below are 10 T cell receptor beta chains sequenced from a single sample in a study of T cell repertoires in cytomegalovirus infection. TCRdb reprocessed the reads with MiXCR, giving one entry per CDR3 protein. The table shows more than 350,000 distinct CDR3 sequences, with about a third occurring only once. The sequencing sample was made of PBMCs. The receptors here all came from a human donor in good health (CMV status not recorded). Some clones in this sample may be carry-over from other donors' samples.

A note on this clonotype: A single base separates this from a much larger clone, so it may be a read error. The gene calls are TRBV7-2 and TRBJ2-1; 7 bases align to TRBD2. With V trimmed by 5 bases and J by 2 bases, 15 bases remained unmatched. This CDR3 contains 18 residues. Germline-derived CDR1 and CDR2 are SGHTA and FQGNSA. The CDR3 DNA reads as TGTGCCAGCAGCCTCCCGTCGACTAGCTGGGGGACCTACAATGAGCAGTTCTTC. Its translation is CASSLPSTSWGTYNEQFF.

In its sample, this clonotype was seen many times. This chain connects TRBV7-2 to TRBJ1-1; D may be TRBD1 (5 bases). V was trimmed by 1 base and J by 0 bases, leaving 9 bases between them. This CDR3 is built from 15 residues. Per the germline V gene, CDR1 is SGHTA and CDR2 is FQGNSA. CDR3 sequence: CASSLGGTLNTEAFF. CDR3 bases: TGTGCCAGCAGCTTAGGGGGGACCTTGAACACTGAAGCTTTCTTT.

This clonotype was seen a few times. The CDR3 spells CASSYGYGPTEAFF. In DNA, the CDR3 is TGTGCCAGCAGTTACGGGTACGGCCCCACTGAAGCTTTCTTT. This chain links TRBV6-5 with TRBJ1-1; D is uncertain. The CDR3 runs 14 residues. V was clipped by 2 bases and J by 4 bases, with 11 bases between them. Germline loops: CDR1 MNHEY, CDR2 SVGAGI.

This clonotype appeared many times. The genes are TRBV7-2 and TRBJ1-2; 7 bases line up with TRBD1. Germline V gene sequence: CDR1 SGHTA, CDR2 FQGNSA. The CDR3 contains 14 residues. Trimming cost V 3 bases and J 3 bases; bases outside gene matches: 4. The CDR3 sequence is CASSLVQGDYGYTF. DNA of the CDR3: TGTGCCAGCAGCTTGGTCCAGGGGGACTATGGCTACACCTTC.

This clonotype appeared a few times. The chain joins TRBV29-1 to TRBJ2-7; the D is unclear. The germline gives CDR1 SQVTM, CDR2 ANQGSEA. The CDR3 loop spans 11 amino acids. Trimming removed 3 bases from V and 5 bases from J, with 8 bases in between. The CDR3: CSVDVGHEQYF. The DNA of the CDR3 is TGCAGCGTTGATGTTGGTCACGAGCAGTACTTC.

This chain joins TRBV6-5 and TRBJ2-7; D uncertain. This CDR3 has 16 residues. CDR1 and CDR2 (germline): MNHEY, SVGAGI. Trimming removed 0 bases at V and 3 bases at J, with 15 bases between. CDR3 in amino acids: CASSYSTSGSHYEQYF. The CDR3 DNA sequence: TGTGCCAGCAGTTACTCGACGTCTGGGTCCCACTACGAGCAGTACTTC.

The count of this clonotype is one. DNA of the CDR3: TGCAGTGCAGATCAAACAGGGGACTATGGCTACACCTTC. This sequence encodes CSADQTGDYGYTF. This chain joins TRBV20-1 and TRBJ1-2; 7 bases fit TRBD1. Germline V lookup: CDR1 DFQATT, CDR2 SNEGSKA (reference sequence). This CDR3 is built from 13 residues. V trimming: 6 bases; J trimming: 3 bases; junction bases outside the gene matches: 7.

The V call is TRBV5-6, the J call TRBJ1-1; 7 bases agree with TRBD1. The V gene end was trimmed by 6 bases and the J gene end by 0 bases; junction bases not matched to a gene: 14. The CDR3 loop spans 17 amino acids. Per germline, CDR1 SGHDT and CDR2 YYEEEE. The CDR3 coding sequence is TGTGCCAGCACCCTAAGTCTGACAGGGACCATGAACACTGAAGCTTTCTTT. This encodes CASTLSLTGTMNTEAFF.

This chain links TRBV11-2 with TRBJ1-5, with 9 bases matching TRBD1. After removal of 9 bases from V and 11 bases from J, the junction contained 11 bases not matched to a gene. Per the germline V gene, CDR1 is SGHAT and CDR2 is FQNNGV. The CDR3 spans 13 residues. CDR3 nucleotide sequence: TGTGCCAGGTGCCCGGGACAGGGCCGGACCCAGCATTTT. Its protein product is CARCPGQGRTQHF.

J is TRBJ2-7 and V is TRBV6-1; D might be TRBD2 (6 bases). The CDR3 sequence is 12 residues long. CDR1 and CDR2 from the germline V gene are MNHNS and SASEGT. The V end lost 10 bases, the J end lost 6 bases, and 16 bases lay between the germline ends. The CDR3 nucleotides read TGTGCCACCGAGAACCGGGACTTCGAGCAGTACTTC. Translated, it gives CATENRDFEQYF.